This TCR beta chain stems from a study of TIL therapy for anti-PD-1-resistant metastatic lung cancer. Study-wide background: By whole-exome sequencing, median non-synonymous tumor mutation burden was roughly 1.4 mutations per megabase. Study outcomes and limitations: This highly selected cohort may not generalize to typical lung cancer patients.

This was the immunoSEQ v3 assay. Sequenced by immunoSEQ multiplex PCR; TCRdb stores in-frame clones only, minus some. The profile shows under 65,000 clones, roughly 77% of them singletons. Time point described: pre-treatment sample, taken before nivolumab and TIL therapy. Germline lookup yields CDR1 SGDLS and CDR2 YYNGEE. V was trimmed by 0 bases and J by 3 bases, leaving 6 bases between them. CDR3 length: 13 amino acids. As concerns this clone: Its antigen is undetermined.

This chain links TRBV9 with TRBJ1-1; the D is unclear. Sample: blood, taken at baseline. This TCR derives from a person between 25 and 80 years old with non-small cell lung cancer. Written as DNA, the CDR3 is TGTGCCAGCAGCGTAGGAGGTGACACTGAAGCTTTCTTT. This codes for CASSVGGDTEAFF. Drawing the rest from reference TRBV9 and TRBJ1-1, the complete variable domain is DSGVTQTPKHLITATGQRVTLRCSPRSGDLSVYWYQQSLDQGLQFLIQYYNGEERAKGNILERFSAQQFPDLHSELNLSSLELGDSALYFCASSVGGDTEAFFGQGTRLTVV.